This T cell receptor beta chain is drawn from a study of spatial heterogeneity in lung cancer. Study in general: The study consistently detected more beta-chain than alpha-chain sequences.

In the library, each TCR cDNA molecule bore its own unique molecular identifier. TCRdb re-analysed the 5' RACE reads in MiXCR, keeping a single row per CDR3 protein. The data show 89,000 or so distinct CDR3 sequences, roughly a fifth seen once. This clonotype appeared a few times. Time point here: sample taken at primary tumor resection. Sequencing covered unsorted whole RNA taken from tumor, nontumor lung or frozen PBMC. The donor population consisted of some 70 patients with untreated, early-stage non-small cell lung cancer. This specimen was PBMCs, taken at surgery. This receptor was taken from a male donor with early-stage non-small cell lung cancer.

CDR3 nucleotide sequence: TGTGCCAGCAGTCGCTACCCGGGACAGGGAGACAATGAGCAGTTCTTC. Protein sequence: CASSRYPGQGDNEQFF. This chain joins TRBV12-3 or TRBV12-4 and TRBJ2-1, with TRBD1 identical over 9 bases. V shed 5 bases, J shed 5 bases, and the junction held 10 bases outside the gene matches. The CDR3 length is 16 residues.